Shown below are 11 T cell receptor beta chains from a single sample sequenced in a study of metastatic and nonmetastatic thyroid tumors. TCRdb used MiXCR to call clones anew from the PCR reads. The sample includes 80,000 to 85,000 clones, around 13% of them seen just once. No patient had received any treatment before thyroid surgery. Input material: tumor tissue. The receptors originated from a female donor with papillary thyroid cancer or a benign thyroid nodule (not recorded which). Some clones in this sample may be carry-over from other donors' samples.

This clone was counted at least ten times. The CDR3 reads CASRPGFSYGYTF. In DNA form, the CDR3 reads TGTGCCAGCAGGCCGGGTTTTAGCTATGGCTACACCTTC. The genes are TRBV28 and TRBJ1-2; D not certain. This CDR3 is 13 amino acids long. The germline CDR1 and CDR2 sequences are MDHEN and SYDVKM. Deletions cut 6 bases from V and 4 bases from J, with 12 bases between.

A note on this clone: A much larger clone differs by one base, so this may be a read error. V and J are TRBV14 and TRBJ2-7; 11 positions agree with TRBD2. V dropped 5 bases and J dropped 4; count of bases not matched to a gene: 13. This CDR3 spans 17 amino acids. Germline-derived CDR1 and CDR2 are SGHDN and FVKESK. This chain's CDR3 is CASSFRAGTSGAYEQYF. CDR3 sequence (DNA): TGTGCCAGCAGCTTCCGGGCAGGGACTAGCGGAGCATACGAGCAGTACTTC.

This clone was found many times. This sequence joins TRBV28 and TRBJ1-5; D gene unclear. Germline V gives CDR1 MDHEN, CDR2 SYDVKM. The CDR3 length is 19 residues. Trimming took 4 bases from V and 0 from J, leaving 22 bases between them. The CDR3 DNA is TGTGCCAGCAGTTCGAAAGTACGGTTCCGAACTTATAGCAATCAGCCCCAGCATTTT. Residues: CASSSKVRFRTYSNQPQHF.

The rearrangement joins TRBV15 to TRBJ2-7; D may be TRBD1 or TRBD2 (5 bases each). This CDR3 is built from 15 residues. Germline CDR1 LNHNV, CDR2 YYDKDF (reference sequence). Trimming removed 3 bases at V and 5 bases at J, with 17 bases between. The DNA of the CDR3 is TGTGCCACCAGCAGGTCCACAGGAGAGAGGGACGAGCAGTACTTC. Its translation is CATSRSTGERDEQYF.

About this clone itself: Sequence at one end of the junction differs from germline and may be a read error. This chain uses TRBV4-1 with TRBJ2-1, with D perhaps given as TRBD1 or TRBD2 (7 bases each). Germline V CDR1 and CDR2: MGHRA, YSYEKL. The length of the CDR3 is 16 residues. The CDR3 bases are TGCGCCAACAGCCAAGATAGGGAGGGGGCGCGGAATGAGCATTTCTTC. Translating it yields CANSQDREGARNEHFF.

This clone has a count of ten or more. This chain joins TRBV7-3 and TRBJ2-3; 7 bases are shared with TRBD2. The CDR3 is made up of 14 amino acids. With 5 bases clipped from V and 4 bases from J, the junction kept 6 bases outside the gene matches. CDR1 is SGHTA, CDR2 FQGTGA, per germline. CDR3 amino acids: CASSNLGGSDTQYF. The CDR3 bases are TGTGCCAGCAGCAATTTGGGAGGGTCAGATACGCAGTATTTT.

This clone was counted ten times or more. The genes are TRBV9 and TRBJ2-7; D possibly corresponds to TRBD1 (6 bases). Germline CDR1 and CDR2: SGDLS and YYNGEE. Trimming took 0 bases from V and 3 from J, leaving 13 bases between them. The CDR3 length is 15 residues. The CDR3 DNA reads TGTGCCAGCAGCGTAGGTCAGGGGCGCAGCTACGAGCAGTACTTC. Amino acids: CASSVGQGRSYEQYF.

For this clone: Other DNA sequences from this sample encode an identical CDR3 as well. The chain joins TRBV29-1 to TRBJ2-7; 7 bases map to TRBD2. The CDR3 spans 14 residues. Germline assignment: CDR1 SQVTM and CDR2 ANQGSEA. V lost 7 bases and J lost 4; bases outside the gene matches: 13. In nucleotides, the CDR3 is TGCAGCGCCGCTAGTCGGGGGGTCTCATACGAGCAGTACTTC. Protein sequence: CSAASRGVSYEQYF.

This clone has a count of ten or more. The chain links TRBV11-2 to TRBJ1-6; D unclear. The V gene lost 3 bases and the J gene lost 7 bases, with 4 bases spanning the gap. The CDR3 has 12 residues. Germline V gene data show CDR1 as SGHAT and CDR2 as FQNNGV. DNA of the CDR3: TGTGCCAGCAGCTTGGGGAATTCACCCCTCCACTTT. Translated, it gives CASSLGNSPLHF.

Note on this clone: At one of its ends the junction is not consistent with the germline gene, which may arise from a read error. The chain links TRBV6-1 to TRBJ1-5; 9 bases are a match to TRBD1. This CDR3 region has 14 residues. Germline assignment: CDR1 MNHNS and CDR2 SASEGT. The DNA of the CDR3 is TGTGCCAGCAGCGGGACAGGGTGCCATCAGCCCCAACATTTT. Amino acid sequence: CASSGTGCHQPQHF.

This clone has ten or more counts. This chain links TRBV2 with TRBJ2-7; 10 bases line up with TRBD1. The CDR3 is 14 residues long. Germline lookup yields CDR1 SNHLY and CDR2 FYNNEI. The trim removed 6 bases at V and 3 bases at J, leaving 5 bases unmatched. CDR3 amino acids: CASRTGGVVYEQYF. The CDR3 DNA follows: TGTGCCAGCAGGACAGGGGGCGTTGTCTACGAGCAGTACTTC.